This T cell receptor (beta chain) was profiled in a study of control samples from healthy donors and cancer patients. TCRdb's copy holds only in-frame clones and misses some; the assay was immunoSEQ multiplex PCR. The table shows approximately 130,000 clones, with over 75% occurring only once. CDR1 is KGHDR, CDR2 SFDVKD, per germline. The CDR3 totals 17 residues. V was pared by 6 bases and J by 3 bases, with 23 bases between. The chain links TRBV24-1 to TRBJ2-7; maybe TRBD1 (5 bases). The sequenced material came from blood. This TCR was recovered from a man in his fifties or sixties in good health. CDR3 region: CATSPKEDTQGIYEQYF. In nucleotides, the CDR3 is TGTGCCACCAGTCCTAAAGAGGACACCCAGGGAATCTACGAGCAGTACTTC.